This TCR beta chain was documented in a study of somatic mutations in cytotoxic T cells in rheumatoid arthritis (dated by TCRdb to the late 2010s). For context, the study as a whole: Some V beta antibody-stained T-cell populations were flow-sorted on a FACSAria II or Sony SH800 at nearly 100% purity, and sorted V beta1+ cells also underwent TCRB sequencing. Whether expanded CD8+ T-cell clones in untreated, newly diagnosed rheumatoid arthritis carry somatic mutations was the study question, and clonality was characterized with TCRB deep sequencing. TCRB deep sequencing was performed for approximately 61 rheumatoid arthritis patients and approximately 20 healthy controls. The median ages of the patient and control groups were essentially identical. Overall results and qualifications from the work: Several identical CD8+ TCRB sequences were found in both blood and synovial fluid, and in about an eighth of the roughly 65 patients the largest CD8+ clone exceeded 20% of CD8+ cells. An increase of CD8+ clonality with age was seen in patients (Spearman r ~ 0.49) but not in healthy controls. CD8+ T-cell clonality did not differ significantly between rheumatoid arthritis patients and age-matched healthy controls. No adjustment for multiple comparisons was made for the slight TRBV07 underrepresentation in patients. Viral specificity could not be ruled out by absence from virus-specific databases, and the antigen targets of the expanded CD8+ clones remained unknown.

The 15 to 25 healthy controls were blood donors whose buffy coats were used; they had a median age of around 56 years (range roughly 20-80), and 45% to 65% were female. Positive magnetic bead selection on an AutoMACS was used to isolate CD4+ and CD8+ cells, with flow cytometry used to check purity. Peripheral blood mononuclear cells were obtained using density gradient separation with Ficoll-Paque PLUS. Nucleospin Tissue or Tissue XS kits were used to extract DNA from CD4-enriched, CD8-enriched or PBMC samples, and a Qubit 2.0 fluorometer was used for quantification. Genomic DNA underwent TCRB CDR3 sequencing using the immunoSEQ assay. Per the authors' processing: Nothing other than productive TCRB rearrangements was included in the analyses. Clonality was calculated as a Shannon entropy-based productive clonality index, and a clone was defined by a unique TCRB CDR3 sequence. The template counts of each clone relative to the total templates per sample were used to calculate repertoire overlap between two samples. V-gene usage from TCRB sequencing and V-gene usage measured by flow cytometry were correlated (Spearman r of about 0.56). The clones in this table, taken by TCRdb from immuneACCESS, are in-frame only. Not every clone is retained; where verified, under half of the shortfall comes from an unresolved V gene, and the cause of the rest is unknown. Clone size and V and J calls were adopted from that table, with D and trimming inferred from the DNA. The sample records 30,000 to 45,000 clones, around 80% of which are singletons. The biggest ten clones account for approximately 3.2% of the sample.

Note on this clone: Its antigen is currently not known. No much larger clone exists at a distance of one base, and base qualities are not known.

V is cut by 3 bases and J by 2 bases, and the space between the germline ends is 11 bases. Including cysteine and phenylalanine, the CDR3 has 14 amino acids. Only the CDR3 region is kept as DNA, spanning 42 bases read in frame from base 1. In the germline V gene (reference sequence), CDR1 corresponds to LNHDA and CDR2 to SQIVND. The sequence is built from TRBV19 and TRBJ2-7, with the D assignment possibly TRBD1 or TRBD2, given 5 matching bases for each. The clonotype was recovered from a man aged 35-49 years in good health. Specimen: CD8+ T cells sorted from blood. This receptor carries the CDR3 CASSIRDGTYEQYF. At the DNA level, the sequence is TGTGCCAGTAGTATCAGGGACGGGACCTACGAGCAGTACTTC.